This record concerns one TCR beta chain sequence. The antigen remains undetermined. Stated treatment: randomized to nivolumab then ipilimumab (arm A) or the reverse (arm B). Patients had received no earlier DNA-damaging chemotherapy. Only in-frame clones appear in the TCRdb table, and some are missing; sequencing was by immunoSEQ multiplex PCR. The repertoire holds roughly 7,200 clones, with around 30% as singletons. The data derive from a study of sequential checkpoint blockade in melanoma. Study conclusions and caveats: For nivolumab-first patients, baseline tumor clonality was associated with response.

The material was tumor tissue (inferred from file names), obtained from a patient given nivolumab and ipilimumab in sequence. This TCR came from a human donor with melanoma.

CDR3 nucleotides: TGTGCCAGTAGTACCGGGAACACTGAAGCTTTCTTT. It yields the protein CASSTGNTEAFF. J is TRBJ1-1 and V is TRBV19; D call uncertain. Between the trimmed V and J ends, which lost 4 bases and 1 base, there was a span of 4 bases. From germline, CDR1 is LNHDA and CDR2 SQIVND (reference sequence). This CDR3 spans 12 amino acids.